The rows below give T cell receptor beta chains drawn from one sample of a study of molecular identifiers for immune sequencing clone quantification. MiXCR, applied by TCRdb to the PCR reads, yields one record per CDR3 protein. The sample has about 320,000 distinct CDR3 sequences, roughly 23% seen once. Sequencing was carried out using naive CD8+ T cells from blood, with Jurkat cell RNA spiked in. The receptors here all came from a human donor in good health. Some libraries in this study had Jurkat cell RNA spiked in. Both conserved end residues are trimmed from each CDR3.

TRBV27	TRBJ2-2	ASSLNLAHANTGELF
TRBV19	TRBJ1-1	ASTSSDWLSTEAF
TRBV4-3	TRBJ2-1	ASSLGSGGYNEQF
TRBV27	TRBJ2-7	ASSAQGAYEQY
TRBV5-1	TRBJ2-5	ASSLAPGGGETQY
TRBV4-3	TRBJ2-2	ASSQDLAGTGELF
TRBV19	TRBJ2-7	ASSIGQGSYEQY
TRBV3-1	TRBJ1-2	ASSSRDRVFYGYT
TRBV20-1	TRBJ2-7	SALHSYEQY
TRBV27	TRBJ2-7	ASSLSGGGGYEQY
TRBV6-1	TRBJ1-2	ASSEWDIANYGYT
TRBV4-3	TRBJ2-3	ASSQDAGTSWADTQY
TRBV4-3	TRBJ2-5	ASSQMTGPETQY
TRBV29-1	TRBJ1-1	SVPDRGHTEAF
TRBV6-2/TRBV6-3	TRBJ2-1	ASIIAGGHEQF
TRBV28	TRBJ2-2	ASSPTGEGYTGELF
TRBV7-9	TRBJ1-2	ASSSPGAIYGYT
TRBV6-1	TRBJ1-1	ASSVDRGRGGTEAF
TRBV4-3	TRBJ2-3	ASSQDPGLTGVPDTQY
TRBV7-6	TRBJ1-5	ASSYWDRDDQPQH
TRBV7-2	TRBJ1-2	ASSPDHINYGYT
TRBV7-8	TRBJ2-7	ASSPTSGGSYEQY
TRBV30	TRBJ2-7	AWSRGQGAHEQY
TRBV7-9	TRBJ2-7	ASSYPGTSGIYEQY
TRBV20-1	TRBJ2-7	SARGGRSYEQY
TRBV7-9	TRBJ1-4	ASSRTVANEKLF
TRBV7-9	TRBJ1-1	ASSPIDWNTEAF
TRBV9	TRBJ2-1	AGSAPGTASYNEQF
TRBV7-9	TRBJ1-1	ASSSFLGEGGVNTEAF
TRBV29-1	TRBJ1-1	SVDPDSATEAF
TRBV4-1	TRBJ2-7	ASSQEYAGTSYEQY
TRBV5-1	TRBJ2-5	ASSQLPGEETQY
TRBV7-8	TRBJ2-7	ASSLIQGQPASYEQY
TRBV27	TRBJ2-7	ASRGPFEQY
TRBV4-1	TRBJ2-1	ASSQRDRYNEQF
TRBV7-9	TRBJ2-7	ASRGPGQQHYEQY
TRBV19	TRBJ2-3	ASSSSGPDTQY
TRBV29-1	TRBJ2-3	SVDPTGAASTDTQY
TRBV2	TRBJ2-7	ASSEVLPTQGLAGSGGQY
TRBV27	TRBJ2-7	ASNNLAGDYEQY
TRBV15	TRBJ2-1	ATSRSLAPTYNEQF